What follows describes a single T cell receptor beta chain. These data belong to a study of T cell clonotyping in hematopoietic cell transplantation. Trimming removed 3 bases at V and 4 bases at J, with 15 bases between. The germline CDR1 and CDR2 sequences are GTSNPN and SVGIG (reference sequence). There are 14 residues in the CDR3. The table came from immunoSEQ multiplex PCR; TCRdb's copy has only in-frame clones and leaves some out. The sample yields some 30,000 clones, 80% to 95% seen once. This chain links TRBV30 with TRBJ1-2; the D is unclear. Material: PBMCs, obtained 100 days after allogeneic stem cell transplant. This TCR was recovered from a female patient aged 45-60 years who had an allogeneic stem cell transplant from a related donor, so the T cells may come from the graft donor. Some clones in this sample may be carry-over from other donors' samples. The CDR3 loop is CAWSGGRRSYGYTF. DNA of the CDR3: TGTGCCTGGAGCGGCGGACGGAGATCCTATGGCTACACCTTC.